What follows are 2 T cell receptor beta chains derived from one specimen sequenced in a study of CD8 T cells in Susac syndrome. RNA in amounts of about 0.5 to 1 ug was reverse transcribed with random hexamers. TCRdb reprocessed the immunoSEQ multiplex PCR reads with MiXCR, giving one entry per CDR3 protein. The sample lists some 63,000 distinct CDR3 sequences; approximately 96% were seen once. Sequencing was carried out using CD8+ T cells from PBMCs. The receptors were sampled from a human donor with multiple sclerosis.

The CDR3 spells CASSVVGDWKNTGELFF. CDR3 nucleotides: TGTGCCAGCAGCGTAGTAGGCGACTGGAAGAACACCGGGGAGCTGTTTTTT. The chain has TRBV9 and TRBJ2-2, with D unclear. Germline V gene sequence: CDR1 SGDLS, CDR2 YYNGEE. CDR3 length: 17 residues. The V and J ends lost 0 bases and 1 base respectively, with 13 bases between them.

V is TRBV20-1 and J is TRBJ1-2, with 9 bases identical to TRBD1. The germline V gene has CDR1 DFQATT and CDR2 SNEGSKA (reference sequence). After removal of 0 bases from V and 8 bases from J, the junction contained 10 bases not matched to a gene. The CDR3 sequence is 15 residues long. The CDR3 here is CSARDGTGSMLGYTF. DNA for the CDR3: TGCAGTGCTAGAGACGGGACAGGGTCTATGCTAGGCTACACCTTC.